This TCR beta chain was recovered during a study of blood T cell repertoires in COVID-19. Study overall: PBMCs, B-cell-depleted T cells, or T cells were the source of the cDNA or gDNA that made up the material.

Measured with immunoSEQ multiplex PCR; TCRdb has only the in-frame clones, and not every one. The sample lists fewer than 250,000 clones, around 76% occurring once. The study assigned cohorts using participant-reported clinical history. Trimming stripped 4 bases from V and 11 bases from J, with 13 bases between. The CDR3 sequence is 13 residues long. Germline values: CDR1 SGHRS, CDR2 YFSETQ. The sequencing sample was made of PBMCs or T cells enriched from blood (not recorded which). The receptor was derived from a woman between 50 and 59 years old with acute COVID-19. V usage is TRBV5-1 and J usage is TRBJ1-6; D perhaps matches TRBD1 (5 bases). Here the CDR3 DNA reads TGCGCCAGCAGCGACAGAGGTGGGACACCCCTCCACTTT. Translating it yields CASSDRGGTPLHF.